These T cell receptor beta chains were read from a single sample in a study of post-analysis software for immune sequencing data. From the PCR reads, TCRdb called clonotypes with MiXCR, one entry per CDR3 protein. The table records approximately 730,000 distinct CDR3 sequences, less than 35% of them present only once. Sequencing input: blood. The receptors come from a girl aged 10 to 17 with multiple sclerosis. CDR3s include the opening cysteine and the closing phenylalanine or tryptophan. D genes are given only for firm matches. Clone size is not always given. Where it is, it says once, few, many or a class for expanded clones.

v_call	j_call	d_call	clone_size	cdr3_nt	cdr3_aa
TRBV9	TRBJ2-3	TRBD2	.	TGTGCCAGCAGCGTAGATCCTAGCGGGGGGGCCGTGGATACGCAGTATTTT	CASSVDPSGGAVDTQYF
TRBV4-2	TRBJ1-6	.	.	TGTGCCAGCAGCCAAGACAGCCATTCACCCCTCCACTTT	CASSQDSHSPLHF
TRBV7-2	TRBJ2-1	TRBD2	many	TGTGCCAGCAGCTACGGGACTAGCGGGAGGGTTGGTGAGCAGTTCTTC	CASSYGTSGRVGEQFF
TRBV29-1	TRBJ1-1	.	.	TGCAGCGCCACTCCCGGGACGGAGGGGAACACTGAAGCTTTCTTT	CSATPGTEGNTEAFF
TRBV18	TRBJ2-7	.	few	TGTGCCAGCTCACCTGAACAGGGAATTTCTGAAGAGCAGTACTTC	CASSPEQGISEEQYF
TRBV15	TRBJ2-5	TRBD2	many	TGTGCCACCAGCAGCCTAGGGACTAGCGGGAGAGAGACCCAGTACTTC	CATSSLGTSGRETQYF
TRBV20-1	TRBJ2-1	.	few	TGCAGTGCTAGAGGCCCCTTTGTGACAGTACCCTACAATGAGCAGTTCTTC	CSARGPFVTVPYNEQFF
TRBV20-1	TRBJ2-6	.	many	TGCAGTGCCGGCTCTGGGGCCAACGTCCTGACTTTC	CSAGSGANVLTF
TRBV3-1	TRBJ2-1	.	.	TGTGCCAGCAGCCAAGGGGGGGGGGCCCAGTTCTTC	CASSQGGGAQFF
TRBV6-5	TRBJ2-3	.	.	TGTGCCAGCAGTTATACGGTTTCAGATACGCAGTATTTT	CASSYTVSDTQYF
TRBV20-1	TRBJ2-7	.	.	TGCAGTGCTAGTGAGGGGCCCTGTAAAACCTACGAGCAGTACTTC	CSASEGPCKTYEQYF
TRBV15	TRBJ2-7	.	many	TGTGCCACCAGCAGAGATCCGGGCTCCTACGAGCAGTACTTC	CATSRDPGSYEQYF
TRBV29-1	TRBJ2-1	.	.	TGCAGCGTTGCCCAGACCTACAATGAGCAGTTCTTC	CSVAQTYNEQFF
TRBV5-1	TRBJ1-4	.	.	TGCGCCAGCAGCTTGGACCTCCACAGGGTTAATGAAAAACTGTTTTTT	CASSLDLHRVNEKLFF
TRBV7-2	TRBJ1-1	.	few	TGTGCCAGCAGCTTAGTCAGGCCGGTGGGCTCGGACACTGAAGCTTTCTTT	CASSLVRPVGSDTEAFF
TRBV7-2	TRBJ2-7	.	.	TGTGCCAGCAGCCGCAGGAGTCTCGCACCCTACGAGCAGTACTTC	CASSRRSLAPYEQYF
TRBV6-5	TRBJ2-1	.	few	TGTGCCAGCTGTGAGACCCTCCCTTACAATGAGCAGTTCTTC	CASCETLPYNEQFF
TRBV27	TRBJ1-4	TRBD1	.	TGTGCCAGCAGGCGGGCTCTGGGACAGGGGCTTGAAAAACTGTTTTTT	CASRRALGQGLEKLFF
TRBV29-1	TRBJ2-7	TRBD1	.	TGCAGCGTTGAATTGACAGGGGTAGTCGACGAGCAGTACTTC	CSVELTGVVDEQYF
TRBV20-1	TRBJ2-7	.	.	TGCAGTGCTAGAGATCACCGTCGGGTCTCCTACGAGCAGTACTTC	CSARDHRRVSYEQYF
TRBV29-1	TRBJ2-1	TRBD1	.	TGCAGCGTCGACAGGGGAGGCGACAATGAGCAGTTCTTC	CSVDRGGDNEQFF
TRBV9	TRBJ1-2	.	many	TGTGCCAGCAGGACGGGACCCTATGGCTACACCTTC	CASRTGPYGYTF
TRBV20-1	TRBJ2-1	.	.	TGCAGTGCTATGGCTTACAATGAGCAGTTCTTC	CSAMAYNEQFF
TRBV27	TRBJ2-5	.	few	TGTGCCAGCAGTTTAGGCGGCAGGGCAGAGACCCAGTACTTC	CASSLGGRAETQYF
TRBV24-1	TRBJ1-3	TRBD1	.	TGTGCCACCAGTGATTATCGGGACAGCTCTCAGGGTGGAAACATCATATATTTT	CATSDYRDSSQGGNIIYF
TRBV5-1	TRBJ2-3	.	.	TGCGCCAGCAGCATGGACGGAAGCACAGATACGCAGTATTTT	CASSMDGSTDTQYF
TRBV6-1	TRBJ2-5	TRBD1	.	TGTGCCAGCAGTTGGTCCGGGACAGGGGAAGAGACCCAGTACTTC	CASSWSGTGEETQYF
TRBV5-1	TRBJ1-2	TRBD1	few	TGCGCCAGCAGCCTGGGACAGGGGGTCGGTGGCTACACCTTC	CASSLGQGVGGYTF
TRBV20-1	TRBJ1-4	.	.	TGCAGCATTACACAGGGCTCAACTAATGAAAAACTGTTTTTT	CSITQGSTNEKLFF